This TCR beta chain was profiled in a study of T cell changes during pregnancy in multiple sclerosis (dated by TCRdb to between 2017 and 2020). For the wider study: The study looked at changes in the T cell repertoire across pregnancy in women with multiple sclerosis.

Library creation used the immunoSEQ multiplex PCR assay. TCRdb took this table from immuneACCESS and kept in-frame rearrangements with V and J called. Such tables lack part of the clones; where checked against another copy, unresolved V genes explain under half of the gap, and the rest is unexplained. For this sample there are about 70,000 clones; 92% appear just once. The ten biggest clones cover almost 0.3% of the sample. Via the germline V gene, CDR1 is SGHRS and CDR2 YFSETQ. Relative to germline, V is missing 0 bases and J is missing 5 bases, with 15 bases of the junction outside any gene match. The CDR3, cysteine through phenylalanine, is 18 amino acids long. Only CDR3 DNA remains: 54 bases, in frame from the first base. In its sample, this clone was seen once. No antigen is known for it. No much larger clone exists at a distance of one base, and base qualities are not known.

The material was CD4+ T cells from peripheral blood mononuclear cells, obtained after pregnancy. The TCR sequence derives from a female donor with multiple sclerosis, enrolled in a pregnancy study. The chain uses TRBV5-1 and TRBJ2-3, with 7 junctional bases fitting TRBD1. This receptor has the CDR3 CASSLGLGSRTGGDTQYF. The sequenced DNA: TGCGCCAGCAGCTTGGGGCTTGGATCTCGGACAGGTGGAGATACGCAGTATTTT.